The 29 T cell receptor beta chains reported below all come from one sample, sequenced in a study of T cell responses to AZD1222 COVID-19 vaccine. The data were produced by immunoSEQ multiplex PCR, yet TCRdb's version contains in-frame clones alone and is incomplete. Of about 100,000 clones listed, just under 90% are singletons. Material: peripheral blood, obtained on day 0 of AZD1222 vaccination. The source of these receptors is an adult in good health.

The rearrangement joins TRBV24-1 to TRBJ2-1, with 8 bases identical to TRBD2. The CDR3 loop spans 17 amino acids. The germline V gene has CDR1 KGHDR and CDR2 SFDVKD. With 0 bases clipped from V and 6 bases from J, the junction kept 9 bases outside the gene matches. DNA of the CDR3: TGTGCCACCAGTGATTTGAAGCAGCGGGAGCCCTTCAATGAGCAGTTCTTC. This gives the protein CATSDLKQREPFNEQFF.

CDR3 loop: CASSLEGTRTDTQYF. CDR3 sequence (DNA): TGCGCCAGCAGCTTGGAGGGGACGCGGACAGATACGCAGTATTTT. The chain carries TRBV5-1 and TRBJ2-3; D assignment may be TRBD1 or TRBD2 (5 bases each). CDR3 length: 15 residues. Looked up from germline, CDR1 is SGHRS and CDR2 is YFSETQ. With 0 bases removed from V and 3 bases from J, the gap between germline ends came to 11 bases. Full variable domain (rest looked up from reference TRBV5-1 and TRBJ2-3): KAGVTQTPRYLIKTRGQQVTLSCSPISGHRSVSWYQQTPGQGLQFLFEYFSETQRNKGNFPGRFSGRQFSNSRSEMNVSTLELGDSALYLCASSLEGTRTDTQYFGPGTRLTVL.

There are a few counts of this clone. The gene calls are TRBV7-6 and TRBJ1-2; a possible D gene is TRBD1 (6 bases). The V end lost 2 bases, the J end lost 3 bases, and 16 bases lay between the germline ends. This CDR3 has 16 amino acids. The germline V gene has CDR1 SGHVS and CDR2 FNYEAQ. CDR3 protein: CASSLSPGGQDYGYTF. The CDR3 DNA sequence: TGTGCCAGCAGCTTATCTCCCGGGGGGCAGGACTATGGCTACACCTTC.

The gene calls are TRBV6-5 and TRBJ1-2, with D tentatively TRBD1 (5 bases). V shed 3 bases and J shed 6 bases, with 11 bases lying between them. Germline assignment: CDR1 MNHEY and CDR2 SVGAGI. The length of the CDR3 is 13 residues. The CDR3 spells CASSYGRDNGYTF. In DNA form, the CDR3 reads TGTGCCAGCAGTTATGGCAGGGATAATGGCTACACCTTC.

The genes are TRBV2 and TRBJ1-6; D remains ambiguous. The germline gives CDR1 SNHLY, CDR2 FYNNEI. V was shortened by 6 bases and J by 10 bases, with 13 bases between the two germline ends. The CDR3 is 13 amino acids. As DNA, the CDR3 is TGTGCCAGCAGCCCCACGTGGGAGTCACCCCTCCACTTT. Amino acids: CASSPTWESPLHF.

The J gene is TRBJ1-6, the V gene TRBV2; no clear D gene. Germline CDR1 reads SNHLY; CDR2 reads FYNNEI. The CDR3 is made up of 16 amino acids. Trimming took off 5 bases at V and 5 bases at J, with 16 bases between the two ends. The DNA for the CDR3 is TGTGCCAGCAGTACACACCCGACACTTAATAATTCACCCCTCCACTTT. It encodes CASSTHPTLNNSPLHF.

This CDR3 reads CASGARDRSSYEQYF. CDR3 sequence (DNA): TGTGCCAGCGGGGCCAGGGACAGGTCTTCCTACGAGCAGTACTTC. The chain employs TRBV6-5 and TRBJ2-7; TRBD1 aligns across 8 bases. V was pared by 8 bases and J by 1 base, with 10 bases of the junction left unmatched. This CDR3 comprises 15 residues. Germline CDR1 and CDR2: MNHEY and SVGAGI.

This rearrangement joins TRBV2 to TRBJ1-1; 10 nucleotides line up with TRBD1. V lost 7 bases to trimming and J lost 7 bases; unmatched junction nucleotides: 6. Germline V gives CDR1 SNHLY, CDR2 FYNNEI. CDR3 length: 13 amino acids. The CDR3 is CASNTGTGVEAFF. Written as DNA, the CDR3 is TGTGCCAGCAATACGGGGACAGGGGTTGAAGCTTTCTTT.

The chain uses TRBV20-1 and TRBJ2-7; D ambiguous. Per germline, CDR1 DFQATT and CDR2 SNEGSKA (reference sequence). The CDR3 is 10 amino acids. Trimming cost V 3 bases and J 5 bases, with 5 bases left between them. The CDR3: CSASAHEQYF. The CDR3 nucleotides read TGCAGTGCTAGCGCCCACGAGCAGTACTTC.

This chain joins TRBV14 and TRBJ1-1; 11 bases agree with TRBD1. This CDR3 has 16 amino acids. Germline V lookup: CDR1 SGHDN, CDR2 FVKESK. Unmatched junction bases numbered 9, after V lost 4 bases and J lost 5 bases. In DNA, the CDR3 is TGTGCCAGCAGCCGGAGGGGGACAGGGGGTTCTACTGAAGCTTTCTTT. Translating it yields CASSRRGTGGSTEAFF.

This clone showed up just once. The genes are TRBV21-1 and TRBJ1-6. TRBV21-1 is recorded as a pseudogene. The CDR3 has 18 residues. CDR3 amino acids: CASSKEGFEQGRRSPLHF. The CDR3 nucleotides read TGTGCCAGCAGCAAAGAGGGGTTTGAGCAGGGACGTCGGTCACCCCTCCACTTT.

This sequence joins TRBV29-1 and TRBJ1-1, with D uncertain. This CDR3 is 13 amino acids long. Germline V gene lookup returns CDR1 SQVTM and CDR2 ANQGSEA. Trimming left V 7 bases short and J 1 base short, with 13 bases between. The CDR3 loop reads CSGALMENTEAFF. The DNA for the CDR3 is TGCAGCGGGGCTTTGATGGAGAACACTGAAGCTTTCTTT.

The chain joins TRBV11-2 to TRBJ2-1; the D is unclear. Germline V gene lookup returns CDR1 SGHAT and CDR2 FQNNGV. This CDR3 contains 15 residues. The V end was cut by 2 bases, the J end by 10 bases, with 18 bases between. The CDR3 DNA reads as TGTGCCAGCAGCTTAAGATCGGGCACGGGTCGAGAGCAGTTCTTC. Its translation is CASSLRSGTGREQFF.

The chain recombines TRBV10-2 with TRBJ1-6; D remains ambiguous. V was trimmed by 2 bases and J by 0 bases, leaving 5 bases between them. The V gene's germline CDR1 is WSHSY and CDR2 SAAADI. This CDR3 region has 15 residues. The CDR3 reads CASSEQSSYNSPLHF. The DNA of the CDR3 is TGCGCCAGCAGTGAGCAGAGCTCCTATAATTCACCCCTCCACTTT.

CDR3 protein: CASSFSKDEAFF. CDR3 bases: TGTGCCAGCAGCTTTTCCAAGGACGAAGCTTTCTTT. The chain couples TRBV7-9 to TRBJ1-1, with D unresolved. This CDR3 comprises 12 residues. Per the germline V gene, CDR1 is SEHNR and CDR2 is FQNEAQ (reference sequence). V lost 3 bases, J lost 8 bases, and 10 bases lay in between.

The chain recombines TRBV10-1 with TRBJ1-1; D not certain. Trimming left V 0 bases short and J 4 bases short, with 9 bases between. This CDR3 is 14 amino acids long. Germline lookup yields CDR1 WNHNN and CDR2 SYGVQD (reference sequence). The CDR3 DNA reads as TGCGCCAGCAGTGAGTCAGGTCGTTTCACTGAAGCTTTCTTT. It is translated as CASSESGRFTEAFF.

In nucleotides, the CDR3 is TGTGCCAGCAGTGGAACAGCTCAGTATGGCTACACCTTC. Protein sequence: CASSGTAQYGYTF. The V call is TRBV2, the J call TRBJ1-2, with D unresolved. CDR3 length: 13 amino acids. The germline CDR1 and CDR2 sequences are SNHLY and FYNNEI. Trimming took 4 bases from V and 5 from J, leaving 11 bases between them.

CDR3 DNA sequence: TGTGCCAGCTCACCATTCTTGAACACCGGGGAGCTGTTTTTT. Protein product: CASSPFLNTGELFF. The J gene is TRBJ2-2, the V gene TRBV18, with no clear D. V lost 2 bases and J 1 base, leaving 5 bases between the germline ends. CDR1 is KGHSH and CDR2 is LQKENI in the germline V gene. There are 14 residues in the CDR3.

The rearrangement joins TRBV4-1 to TRBJ1-4; D is ambiguous. Germline CDR1 and CDR2: MGHRA and YSYEKL. This CDR3 comprises 14 residues. Trimming stripped 1 base from V and 5 bases from J, with 8 bases between. In nucleotides, the CDR3 is TGCGCCAGCAGCCAAGCACTGGGGAATGAAAAACTGTTTTTT. It codes for CASSQALGNEKLFF.

V usage is TRBV7-9 and J usage is TRBJ2-1; D uncertain. The germline gives CDR1 SEHNR, CDR2 FQNEAQ (reference sequence). Trimming took off 5 bases at V and 7 bases at J, with 6 bases between the two ends. This CDR3 has 11 residues. Here the CDR3 DNA reads TGTGCCAGCAGCGAGCAGAATGAGCAGTTCTTC. This gives the protein CASSEQNEQFF.

This chain connects TRBV4-1 to TRBJ1-1; D may be TRBD1 (5 bases). From germline, CDR1 is MGHRA and CDR2 YSYEKL. The CDR3 sequence is 14 residues long. Trimming pared 3 bases from V and 1 base from J, leaving 9 bases between. CDR3 region: CASSQPTANTEAFF. Written as DNA, the CDR3 is TGCGCCAGCAGCCAGCCGACAGCGAACACTGAAGCTTTCTTT.

The CDR3 DNA follows: TGTGCCAGCAGCCCCTCCGGGACAGGCTTAGTGCCCCAGCATTTT. It yields the protein CASSPSGTGLVPQHF. V is TRBV7-2 and J is TRBJ1-5, with 8 nucleotides matching TRBD1. V dropped 5 bases and J dropped 9; count of bases not matched to a gene: 12. The germline V gene has CDR1 SGHTA and CDR2 FQGNSA. The CDR3 contains 15 residues. The full variable domain, in which reference TRBV7-2 and TRBJ1-5 provide the parts outside the CDR3, is GAGVSQSPSNKVTEKGKDVELRCDPISGHTALYWYRQSLGQGLEFLIYFQGNSAPDKSGLPSDRFSAERTGGSVSTLTIQRTQQEDSAVYLCASSPSGTGLVPQHFGDGTRLSIL.

The chain is built from TRBV4-1 and TRBJ2-2; D gene unclear. From germline, CDR1 is MGHRA and CDR2 YSYEKL. This CDR3 has 14 residues. V lost 6 bases and J lost 0, with 8 bases in between. The CDR3 DNA is TGCGCCAGCAGAAACGGTCCGAACACCGGGGAGCTGTTTTTT. Encoded protein: CASRNGPNTGELFF.

V usage is TRBV7-9 and J usage is TRBJ1-5; perhaps TRBD1 as D (5 bases). The CDR3 is 15 residues long. Germline V gives CDR1 SEHNR, CDR2 FQNEAQ (reference sequence). Trimming left V 4 bases short and J 6 bases short, with 16 bases between. For the CDR3, the DNA is TGTGCCAGCAGCTCGTTACCGGACAAGGGTCAGCCCCAGCATTTT. Protein: CASSSLPDKGQPQHF.

This clone is a singleton in its sample. The V and J genes are TRBV9 and TRBJ1-4; 8 nucleotides agree with TRBD1. V dropped 3 bases and J dropped 5; count of bases not matched to a gene: 6. Germline V CDR1 and CDR2: SGDLS, YYNGEE. CDR3 length equals 15 residues. CDR3 loop: CASSAGSGGNEKLFF. In DNA form, the CDR3 reads TGTGCCAGCAGCGCCGGTTCAGGGGGCAATGAAAAACTGTTTTTT.

The V call is TRBV2, the J call TRBJ2-1; 8 nucleotides match TRBD1. The CDR3 has 13 residues. Looked up from germline, CDR1 is SNHLY and CDR2 is FYNNEI. V shed 6 bases, J shed 10 bases, and the junction held 8 bases outside the gene matches. The CDR3 DNA follows: TGTGCCAGCAGGAAAACAGGGGGGCACGAGCAGTTCTTC. Protein: CASRKTGGHEQFF.

There are a few counts of this clone. The chain has TRBV2 and TRBJ1-5; TRBD1 agrees at 7 bases. The germline CDR1 and CDR2 sequences are SNHLY and FYNNEI. The CDR3 totals 14 residues. With V trimmed by 7 bases and J by 7 bases, 10 bases remained unmatched. The CDR3 sequence is CASNPARGRQPQHF. In DNA, the CDR3 is TGTGCCAGCAACCCCGCCAGGGGGAGGCAGCCCCAGCATTTT. Using reference TRBV2 and TRBJ1-5 for the parts outside the CDR3, the full variable domain is EPEVTQTPSHQVTQMGQEVILRCVPISNHLYFYWYRQILGQKVEFLVSFYNNEISEKSEIFDDQFSVERPDGSNFTLKIRSTKLEDSAMYFCASNPARGRQPQHFGDGTRLSIL.

The V and J genes are TRBV5-6 and TRBJ2-7; D gene ambiguous. The germline CDR1 and CDR2 sequences are SGHDT and YYEEEE. V was pared by 0 bases and J by 4 bases, with 14 bases between. There are 15 residues in the CDR3. CDR3 in amino acids: CASSLAAEYIYEQYF. The DNA for the CDR3 is TGTGCCAGCAGCTTGGCCGCAGAATACATTTACGAGCAGTACTTC.

The rearrangement links TRBV6-1 to TRBJ2-5; D unclear. CDR1 and CDR2 (germline): MNHNS, SASEGT. The CDR3 spans 14 residues. V lost 2 bases, J lost 2 bases, and 9 bases lay in between. Here the CDR3 DNA reads TGTGCCAGCAGTGAACTGGATTCGCAAGAGACCCAGTACTTC. This encodes CASSELDSQETQYF.